This paragraph reports one T cell receptor (beta chain). Its target is unknown. The sample belongs to a study of CD8 T cells in ankylosing spondylitis. By quantitative 5'-RACE with molecular barcodes, the TCR beta libraries were made. In TCRdb, the 5' RACE reads were re-called with MiXCR into one record per CDR3 protein. The table records roughly 230,000 distinct CDR3 sequences, 15% to 20% of them present only once. Losses at the gene ends were 1 base for V and 0 bases for J; bases not matched to a gene: 1. Per the germline V gene, CDR1 is SGHVS and CDR2 is FQNEAQ. CDR3 length: 15 residues. Whole-study results and caveats: As reported, disease-linked clones showed significant enrichment in matched ankylosing spondylitis synovial fluid.

V is TRBV7-8 and J is TRBJ1-1; 8 positions match TRBD1. The source of this sequence is a male donor with ankylosing spondylitis or in good health (not recorded which). Source material: blood, either unsorted or a sorted T cell fraction (not recorded which). CDR3 protein: CASSLEGQVNTEAFF. The CDR3 DNA reads as TGTGCCAGCAGCTTAGAGGGACAGGTGAACACTGAAGCTTTCTTT.